This T cell receptor beta chain was profiled in a study of regulatory T cells in long-lasting Graves disease. Study-wide points: Persistent disease showed a preference for TRBV28, TRBJ1-2 and TRBJ2-5.

Trimming took off 1 base at V and 7 bases at J, with 13 bases between the two ends. Germline lookup yields CDR1 SEHNR and CDR2 FQNEAQ (reference sequence). This CDR3 contains 15 residues. To make TCR beta libraries, researchers used iRepertoire HTBI primers and Arm-PCR of CDR3 regions. From the multiplex PCR reads, TCRdb called clonotypes with MiXCR, one entry per CDR3 protein. The sample carries roughly 610,000 distinct CDR3 sequences, 16% recorded once. The time point is: newly diagnosed GD, antithyroid drugs for less than 3 months. RNA from PBMCs was the source of the TCR library. Concerning this clonotype itself: Its antigen remains unknown.

The data were also submitted as part of a second study, on T cells in Graves' hyperthyroidism and ophthalmopathy. That work contributes: The HTBI primer set drove a first-round RT-PCR of the TCR CDR3.

The V and J genes are TRBV7-9 and TRBJ1-4; weak D call: TRBD1 (6 bases). Here the sequenced sample was peripheral blood mononuclear cells (PBMCs), taken at new diagnosis, from a patient treated with antithyroid drugs. This receptor was identified in a woman in her 30s with Graves disease. Here the CDR3 reads CASSLGGAGVEKLFF. In DNA form, the CDR3 reads TGTGCCAGCAGCTTAGGGGGGGCGGGAGTTGAAAAACTGTTTTTT.